The clone carrying this T cell receptor beta chain occurred many times. Its matching antigen is unknown. This record belongs to a study of early T cells in non-severe SARS-CoV-2 infection. Overall study: Unsorted whole blood bulk RNA was sequenced, with unpaired chains.

Findings and caveats of the study: Matching against VDJdb likely underestimated virus-specific expansions, favoring anti-spike CD8.

Attached unique molecular identifiers marked individual cDNA molecules. MiXCR, applied by TCRdb to the 5' RACE reads, yields one record per CDR3 protein. The data contain approximately 15,000 distinct CDR3 sequences, more than 5.5% of them singletons. Per the germline V gene, CDR1 is SGHNT and CDR2 is YYREEE (reference sequence). Germline trimming cut 2 bases from V and 8 bases from J; bases unmatched to any gene: 4. The CDR3 length is 14 residues. The material was whole blood, obtained at baseline. This rearrangement joins TRBV5-4 to TRBJ1-6; TRBD1 agrees at 7 bases. The TCR comes from an adult who was a healthcare worker with PCR-confirmed SARS-CoV-2 infection or an uninfected control (not recorded which). The CDR3 DNA is TGTGCCAGCAGCTTACAGGGGACGGATTCACCCCTCCACTTT. Encoded protein: CASSLQGTDSPLHF.